Listed below are T cell receptor beta chains from one sample, sequenced in a study of CD8 T cells in Susac syndrome. MiXCR, run by TCRdb on the immunoSEQ multiplex PCR reads, gives a single entry per CDR3 protein. The sample contains around 270,000 distinct CDR3 sequences, about 82% of which appear only once. Sequenced: CD8+ T cells from PBMCs. The receptors shown here come from a human donor with multiple sclerosis. The CDR3 runs from the conserved cysteine through the conserved F or W. A row's size may be missing; if present it is once, few, many or a size class.

>TRBV10-3|NA
CAISASGGQGYEQYF
>TRBV23-1|NA
CASSQLPYEQYF
>TRBV29-1|NA
CSVEGGQGGYGYTF
>TRBV28|NA
CASWEGALRYSNQPQHF
>TRBV10-3|NA
CAIRPRDRANYGYTF
>TRBV11-2|NA
CASSSPGDYEQYF
>TRBV2|NA
CASSEADRSYEQYF
>TRBV11-2|few
CASSQTRFYEQYF
>TRBV25-1|NA
CASSDDSGPHYEQYF
>TRBV2|NA
CASSEDPGSNEQYF
>TRBV6-2/TRBV6-3|once
CASSNGAEQFF
>TRBV20-1|NA
CSARVGGPYEQYF
>TRBV4-3|NA
CASSQDPGRSGIHEQYF
>TRBV12-3/TRBV12-4|NA
CASSLASDRALKGYTF
>TRBV27|NA
CASSFLRPGGSYEQYF
>TRBV11-2|NA
CASSLPDRATGETQYF
>TRBV6-5|NA
CASWGQGDTEAFF
>TRBV28|NA
CASTLLRGPSTDTQYF
>TRBV6-2/TRBV6-3|once
CASSRKHTGELFF
>TRBV5-1|NA
CASSAIAGTGGTGYGYTF
>TRBV14|few
CASSPQAGGQETQYF
>TRBV25-1|NA
CASSEFGASTDTQYF
>TRBV28|NA
CASSSVIPGTVGKETQYF
>TRBV24-1|NA
CATSDSTGLEKYEQYF
>TRBV9|NA
CASSVASGMDEQYF
>TRBV3-1|NA
CASSQGGAVTYEQYF
>TRBV6-2/TRBV6-3|NA
CASSPWDGSEAFF
>TRBV4-3|NA
CASSLTAGTYEQYF
>TRBV5-4|NA
CASTFWGQGDEKLFF
>TRBV6-1|NA
CASSTGDRVVEDYGYTF
>TRBV20-1|NA
CSAPDLGTGLYEQYF
>TRBV6-5|NA
CASRTRDRFPYEQYF
>TRBV30|NA
CAWGLTGTDTQYF
>TRBV10-1|NA
CALGTVFCNGYTF
>TRBV27|NA
CASSFLGAGTGPYNEQFF